This T cell receptor beta chain is drawn from a study of regulatory T cells in long-lasting Graves disease. Study-wide points: Persistent disease was characterized by preferential usage of TRBV28, TRBJ1-2 and TRBJ2-5.

iRepertoire HTBI primers and Arm-PCR of CDR3 regions built TCR beta libraries. One entry per CDR3 protein results from TCRdb running MiXCR on the multiplex PCR reads. The table records roughly 300,000 distinct CDR3 sequences, 15% to 20% of them present only once. V lost 6 bases and J lost 2, with 13 bases in between. Per germline, CDR1 SGHTA and CDR2 FQGTGA. This CDR3 comprises 14 residues. Regarding this clonotype: No antigen is known for it.

Time point in this sample: persistent/refractory GD, antithyroid drugs over 5 years with positive TRAb. RNA isolated from PBMCs was used to make the TCR library. The chain is built from TRBV7-3 and TRBJ2-5; D ambiguous. This TCR came from a female donor with Graves disease. The sequences come from peripheral blood mononuclear cells (PBMCs), collected when the disease was refractory, from a patient treated with antithyroid drugs. This chain's CDR3 is CASRPGPAQETQYF. CDR3 sequence (DNA): TGTGCCAGCAGGCCGGGTCCCGCTCAAGAGACCCAGTACTTC.